This is a list of T cell receptor beta chains from one sample in a study of blood T cell repertoires in COVID-19. Using immunoSEQ multiplex PCR, the repertoire was profiled, and TCRdb retains in-frame clones only, with some absent. Counted here are 250,000 or so clones, approximately 86% occurring once; the ten biggest clones make up more than 5.5%. The sequenced material came from peripheral blood. These receptors all stem from a human donor in a cohort sampled during active COVID-19. The CDR3 runs from the conserved cysteine through the conserved F or W. The D gene is left open where the match is weak. Where a row states a size, it is once, few, many or the class of an expanded clone; other rows omit it.

CDR3nt: TGTGCCAGCAGTTTACGGTTCGCAGGGCTCAATGAGCAGTTCTTC
CDR3aa: CASSLRFAGLNEQFF
v_gene: TRBV27
j_gene: TRBJ2-1
abundance: NA
d_gene: NA

CDR3nt: TGTGCCAGCAGTTTCGGGAATGAGCAGTTCTTC
CDR3aa: CASSFGNEQFF
v_gene: TRBV12-3/TRBV12-4
j_gene: TRBJ2-1
abundance: NA
d_gene: NA

CDR3nt: TGTGCCAGCAGCCGACAGGGGGAAGACACTGAAGCTTTCTTT
CDR3aa: CASSRQGEDTEAFF
v_gene: TRBV4-2
j_gene: TRBJ1-1
abundance: NA
d_gene: TRBD1

CDR3nt: TGTGCCAGCAGCCCACAGGCCGGGGAGCTGTTTTTT
CDR3aa: CASSPQAGELFF
v_gene: TRBV7-9
j_gene: TRBJ2-2
abundance: NA
d_gene: NA

CDR3nt: TGTGCCAGCAGCTTAGTTGCAGGGGTTAACTATGGCTACACCTTC
CDR3aa: CASSLVAGVNYGYTF
v_gene: TRBV11-2
j_gene: TRBJ1-2
abundance: NA
d_gene: NA

CDR3nt: TGCGCCAGCAGCTTGGCCGCGGGAGGCCACAATGAGCAGTTCTTC
CDR3aa: CASSLAAGGHNEQFF
v_gene: TRBV5-1
j_gene: TRBJ2-1
abundance: NA
d_gene: TRBD2

CDR3nt: TGTGCCAGCAGCTTTTCCCTAGCGGGAACCTACGAGCAGTACTTC
CDR3aa: CASSFSLAGTYEQYF
v_gene: TRBV7-6
j_gene: TRBJ2-7
abundance: NA
d_gene: TRBD2

CDR3nt: TGTGCCAGCAGCTTGGGGGAGGGAGGTACTAACTATGGCTACACCTTC
CDR3aa: CASSLGEGGTNYGYTF
v_gene: TRBV7-9
j_gene: TRBJ1-2
abundance: NA
d_gene: NA

CDR3nt: TGTGCCAGCAGCCGCACTAGCGTAGATACGCAGTATTTT
CDR3aa: CASSRTSVDTQYF
v_gene: TRBV6-5
j_gene: TRBJ2-3
abundance: NA
d_gene: TRBD2

CDR3nt: TGCGCCAGCAGCCAAGTCGAGTCCCCGAGGGAGACCCAGTACTTC
CDR3aa: CASSQVESPRETQYF
v_gene: TRBV4-1
j_gene: TRBJ2-5
abundance: NA
d_gene: NA

CDR3nt: TGTGCCAGTAGTCTCTCCGGGACAGGGGTCGCCTACGAGCAGTACTTC
CDR3aa: CASSLSGTGVAYEQYF
v_gene: TRBV19
j_gene: TRBJ2-7
abundance: once
d_gene: TRBD1

CDR3nt: TGTGCATCGGGGAGCAATCAGCCCCAGCATTTT
CDR3aa: CASGSNQPQHF
v_gene: TRBV19
j_gene: TRBJ1-5
abundance: once
d_gene: NA

CDR3nt: TGTGCCAGCTCACCATGGGGACAGAGCACAGATACGCAGTATTTT
CDR3aa: CASSPWGQSTDTQYF
v_gene: TRBV18
j_gene: TRBJ2-3
abundance: many
d_gene: TRBD1

CDR3nt: TGCGCCAGCAGCTCCACAGGGGCGGGGGGGCCGGAGACCCAGTACTTC
CDR3aa: CASSSTGAGGPETQYF
v_gene: TRBV5-1
j_gene: TRBJ2-5
abundance: NA
d_gene: TRBD2

CDR3nt: TGTGCCAGCAGTGAACGTCTTCTTAGAAGCAATCAGCCCCAGCATTTT
CDR3aa: CASSERLLRSNQPQHF
v_gene: TRBV6-1
j_gene: TRBJ1-5
abundance: NA
d_gene: NA

CDR3nt: TGCGCCAGCAGTGAGTCCGGGACAGGGGACGAGCAGTACTTC
CDR3aa: CASSESGTGDEQYF
v_gene: TRBV10-2
j_gene: TRBJ2-7
abundance: NA
d_gene: TRBD1

CDR3nt: TGCGCCAGCAGCCAGGGGACTAGCAGGGCCTTAGGAGAGCAGTTCTTC
CDR3aa: CASSQGTSRALGEQFF
v_gene: TRBV5-1
j_gene: TRBJ2-1
abundance: NA
d_gene: TRBD2

CDR3nt: TGTGCCAGCAGCGCTTCAGGGGGCCGTATGAATGGCTACACCTTC
CDR3aa: CASSASGGRMNGYTF
v_gene: TRBV9
j_gene: TRBJ1-2
abundance: NA
d_gene: TRBD1